The 29 T cell receptor beta chains listed next were all sequenced from one sample in a study of cytomegalovirus exposure and HLA in healthy donors. PCR employed 60 Vbeta and 13 Jbeta primers. Measured with immunoSEQ multiplex PCR; TCRdb has only the in-frame clones, and not every one. The sample yields about 160,000 clones, 65% to 85% seen once. The specimen sequenced was PBMCs. The receptors shown here come from a male donor in good health and CMV-seropositive.

This clone was counted a few times. The chain carries TRBV6-5 and TRBJ1-2; D unresolved. The CDR3 loop spans 15 amino acids. Germline CDR1 and CDR2: MNHEY and SVGAGI. V dropped 6 bases and J dropped 5 bases, with 19 bases sitting between them. The CDR3 sequence is CASSPFWAGGYGYTF. The CDR3 DNA follows: TGTGCCAGCAGCCCATTTTGGGCAGGAGGATATGGCTACACCTTC.

This sequence joins TRBV11-1 and TRBJ2-5; 12 nucleotides align to TRBD2. V lost 4 bases, J lost 13 bases, and 10 bases stayed unmatched. CDR1 and CDR2 from the germline V gene are SGHAT and FQDESV (reference sequence). This CDR3 is built from 14 residues. The CDR3 nucleotides read TGTGCCAGCAGCTCTAGCGGGAGGGCCGTCGCCCCGTACTTC. Translating gives CASSSSGRAVAPYF.

The chain combines TRBV13 with TRBJ1-1, with D uncertain. This CDR3 is 13 amino acids long. Per germline, CDR1 PRHDT and CDR2 FYEKMQ (reference sequence). Trimming removed 5 bases at V and 5 bases at J, with 12 bases between. The CDR3 loop is CASSNRVLTEAFF. The CDR3 DNA is TGTGCCAGCAGCAACCGGGTGTTGACTGAAGCTTTCTTT. Using reference TRBV13 and TRBJ1-1 for the parts outside the CDR3, the full variable domain is AAGVIQSPRHLIKEKRETATLKCYPIPRHDTVYWYQQGPGQDPQFLISFYEKMQSDKGSIPDRFSAQQFSDYHSELNMSSLELGDSALYFCASSNRVLTEAFFGQGTRLTVV.

The chain uses TRBV7-2 and TRBJ2-7; 10 nucleotides match TRBD2. The CDR3 contains 19 residues. The J segment lost 5 bases and the V segment lost 4 bases, leaving 20 bases of the junction unmatched. Germline lookup yields CDR1 SGHTA and CDR2 FQGNSA. The CDR3: CASSSRSLRSGRAPNEQYF. The CDR3 DNA is TGTGCCAGCAGCTCTCGGTCACTGAGAAGCGGGAGGGCCCCAAACGAGCAGTACTTC.

The gene calls are TRBV5-5 and TRBJ2-7, with D maybe TRBD2 (6 bases). This CDR3 is built from 13 residues. V shed 2 bases and J shed 1 base, with 7 bases lying between them. Germline CDR1 is SGHKS and CDR2 is YYEKEE (reference sequence). The CDR3, as DNA: TGTGCCAGCAGCTTTAGCGGATCCTACGAGCAGTACTTC. This encodes CASSFSGSYEQYF.

The V call is TRBV23-1, the J call TRBJ2-1, with D hard to call. TRBV23-1 is designated an ORF whose function remains uncertain. Trimming left V 4 bases short and J 3 bases short, with 16 bases between. The CDR3 extends over 16 amino acids. CDR3 loop: CASSRSSGSHYNEQFF. The DNA for the CDR3 is TGCGCCAGCAGTCGCTCATCAGGATCGCACTACAATGAGCAGTTCTTC.

Only one count was recorded for this clone. V gene TRBV4-2 combines with J gene TRBJ1-2; TRBD1 is a possible D gene (5 bases). CDR3 length equals 16 residues. Germline V gene data show CDR1 as LGHNA and CDR2 as YNFKEQ. Trimming cost V 0 bases and J 3 bases, with 14 bases left between them. CDR3 protein: CASSQDSGGVDYGYTF. In DNA form, the CDR3 reads TGTGCCAGCAGCCAAGATTCGGGGGGAGTCGACTATGGCTACACCTTC.

The CDR3 is CASRRFGTQDSSYEQYF. Written as DNA, the CDR3 is TGTGCCAGCAGGAGGTTCGGGACACAGGATAGCTCCTACGAGCAGTACTTC. The chain carries TRBV7-9 and TRBJ2-7; perhaps TRBD1 as D (6 bases). The CDR3 length is 17 residues. The germline V gene has CDR1 SEHNR and CDR2 FQNEAQ (reference sequence). Trimming removed 6 bases from V and 0 bases from J, with 21 bases in between.

The CDR3 loop is CASSGSATVNTEAFF. CDR3 DNA: TGCGCCAGCAGCGGTAGTGCCACGGTGAACACTGAAGCTTTCTTT. This sequence joins TRBV5-1 and TRBJ1-1; D is unclear. CDR3 size: 15 residues. Trimming removed 4 bases from V and 0 bases from J, with 13 bases in between. CDR1 and CDR2 (germline): SGHRS, YFSETQ.

This clone has just one count. The genes are TRBV6-4 and TRBJ2-3; 9 bases match TRBD2. Germline lookup yields CDR1 MRHNA and CDR2 SNTAGT. After removal of 9 bases from V and 4 bases from J, the junction contained 8 bases not matched to a gene. The CDR3 loop spans 14 amino acids. CDR3 protein: CASSIAGVSDTQYF. CDR3 nucleotides: TGTGCCAGTTCTATAGCGGGAGTGTCAGATACGCAGTATTTT.

This clone was seen a single time. The genes are TRBV5-1 and TRBJ1-2, with 8 bases fitting TRBD1. Germline V gene sequence: CDR1 SGHRS, CDR2 YFSETQ. Trimming removed 1 base from V and 8 bases from J; junction bases left unmatched: 7. CDR3 length: 14 amino acids. This chain's CDR3 is CASSLFQGAQGYTF. The CDR3 DNA is TGCGCCAGCAGCTTGTTCCAGGGGGCGCAGGGCTACACCTTC. The full variable domain, rest sourced from reference TRBV5-1 and TRBJ1-2, is KAGVTQTPRYLIKTRGQQVTLSCSPISGHRSVSWYQQTPGQGLQFLFEYFSETQRNKGNFPGRFSGRQFSNSRSEMNVSTLELGDSALYLCASSLFQGAQGYTFGSGTRLTVV.

This clone was counted between two and nine times. In DNA, the CDR3 is TGCGCCAGCAGCCAAGATCTAGGGGCTAACACTGAAGCTTTCTTT. This gives the protein CASSQDLGANTEAFF. The rearrangement uses TRBV4-3 and TRBJ1-1; maybe TRBD1 (5 bases). Germline assignment: CDR1 LGHNA and CDR2 YSLEER. Trimming left V 0 bases short and J 2 bases short, with 10 bases between. The CDR3 loop spans 15 amino acids.

The chain carries TRBV4-1 and TRBJ2-1, with D unresolved. The CDR3 runs to 13 residues. Germline V lookup: CDR1 MGHRA, CDR2 YSYEKL. With 3 bases removed from V and 12 bases from J, the gap between germline ends came to 15 bases. Here the CDR3 DNA reads TGCGCCAGCAGCCAGATTCGAGGAGAGAGGCAGTTCTTC. It codes for CASSQIRGERQFF.

The chain combines TRBV28 with TRBJ2-7; 7 bases agree with TRBD1. Germline CDR1 and CDR2: MDHEN and SYDVKM. The CDR3 loop spans 14 amino acids. V was pared by 6 bases and J by 6 bases, with 11 bases of the junction left unmatched. CDR3 nucleotides: TGTGCCAGCAGACCGGGACAGCTGGACCGCGAGCAGTACTTC. Protein: CASRPGQLDREQYF.

The V and J genes are TRBV4-1 and TRBJ2-7; D unclear. V lost 0 bases to trimming and J lost 3 bases, with 9 bases between them. The CDR3 runs to 14 residues. Germline assignment: CDR1 MGHRA and CDR2 YSYEKL. The CDR3 loop is CASSQERNYYEQYF. The CDR3 nucleotides are TGCGCCAGCAGCCAAGAACGGAACTACTACGAGCAGTACTTC.

The rearrangement joins TRBV7-3 to TRBJ2-2, with 9 bases fitting TRBD2. Germline values: CDR1 SGHTA, CDR2 FQGTGA. The CDR3 sequence is 15 residues long. With 2 bases clipped from V and 4 bases from J, the junction kept 2 bases outside the gene matches. This CDR3 reads CASSLAGGVTGELFF. CDR3 bases: TGTGCCAGCAGCTTAGCGGGAGGGGTCACCGGGGAGCTGTTTTTT. Combining the CDR3 with reference TRBV7-3 and TRBJ2-2 gives the whole variable domain GAGVSQTPSNKVTEKGKYVELRCDPISGHTALYWYRQSLGQGPEFLIYFQGTGAADDSGLPNDRFFAVRPEGSVSTLKIQRTERGDSAVYLCASSLAGGVTGELFFGEGSRLTVL.

J is TRBJ2-3 and V is TRBV19; D remains unclear. Trimming took off 1 base at V and 0 bases at J, with 8 bases between the two ends. Germline lookup yields CDR1 LNHDA and CDR2 SQIVND (reference sequence). CDR3 length: 15 amino acids. The CDR3 DNA reads TGTGCCAGTAGTATAGTCACACCAAGCACAGATACGCAGTATTTT. Encoded protein: CASSIVTPSTDTQYF.

The J gene is TRBJ2-7, the V gene TRBV11-2; tentative D call: TRBD1 (6 bases). The CDR3 runs to 13 residues. Germline loops: CDR1 SGHAT, CDR2 FQNNGV. V lost 5 bases to trimming and J lost 2 bases, with 10 bases between them. The CDR3 DNA reads as TGTGCCAGCAGCCTCGGACAGACCTACGAGCAGTACTTC. Its protein product is CASSLGQTYEQYF.

In this sample, this clone turned up once. The J gene is TRBJ2-7, the V gene TRBV6-1; 8 bases are shared with TRBD2. Germline values: CDR1 MNHNS, CDR2 SASEGT. This CDR3 is 16 amino acids long. After removal of 2 bases from V and 1 base from J, the junction contained 7 bases not matched to a gene. The CDR3 bases are TGTGCCAGCAGTGAATGGCTAGCGGGTAATTCCTACGAGCAGTACTTC. This sequence encodes CASSEWLAGNSYEQYF.

The genes are TRBV4-3 and TRBJ2-7, with D possibly TRBD2 on 5 matching bases. From germline, CDR1 is LGHNA and CDR2 YSLEER. V lost 0 bases and J 3 bases, leaving 12 bases between the germline ends. The CDR3 runs to 15 residues. CDR3 in DNA: TGCGCCAGCAGCCAAGATACTAGTTCGGACTACGAGCAGTACTTC. It translates to CASSQDTSSDYEQYF.

This chain joins TRBV6-5 and TRBJ2-7; 7 nucleotides agree with TRBD2. The CDR3 covers 15 residues. Looked up from germline, CDR1 is MNHEY and CDR2 is SVGAGI. With 5 bases clipped from V and 3 bases from J, the junction kept 10 bases outside the gene matches. The CDR3 sequence: CASSTSVLMGYEQYF. For the CDR3, the DNA is TGTGCCAGCAGTACTAGCGTCCTGATGGGCTACGAGCAGTACTTC.

This chain uses TRBV18 with TRBJ2-3; 7 bases align to TRBD2. V shed 4 bases and J 5 bases; nucleotides not matched to a gene: 6. The CDR3 runs to 14 residues. Germline CDR1 is KGHSH and CDR2 is LQKENI. The CDR3 protein is CASSLGLGQDTQYF. CDR3 nucleotides: TGTGCCAGCTCACTCGGACTAGGGCAAGATACGCAGTATTTT.

The chain uses TRBV9 and TRBJ2-5, with D possibly being TRBD1 (6 bases). The CDR3 is 13 amino acids. From germline, CDR1 is SGDLS and CDR2 YYNGEE. V was trimmed by 4 bases and J by 4 bases, leaving 11 bases between them. CDR3 loop: CASSSRGGETQYF. In DNA, the CDR3 is TGTGCCAGCAGCTCGAGAGGGGGAGAGACCCAGTACTTC.

The J gene is TRBJ1-2, the V gene TRBV20-1; D gene uncertain. Trimming cost V 0 bases and J 8 bases, with 7 bases left between them. This CDR3 is built from 11 residues. Germline CDR1 DFQATT, CDR2 SNEGSKA (reference sequence). DNA for the CDR3: TGCAGTGCTAGAGATAGCGGGGGCTACACCTTC. It codes for CSARDSGGYTF.

This chain links TRBV19 with TRBJ2-3; 8 bases agree with TRBD2. V was clipped by 4 bases and J by 2 bases; unmatched bases: 5. This CDR3 is built from 15 residues. CDR1 is LNHDA and CDR2 is SQIVND in the germline V gene (reference sequence). CDR3 region: CASSTQRENTDTQYF. CDR3 DNA sequence: TGTGCCAGTAGTACCCAGCGGGAGAACACAGATACGCAGTATTTT.

This CDR3 reads CATQNQQVTSNQPQHF. DNA of the CDR3: TGTGCCACACAAAATCAACAGGTTACTAGCAATCAGCCCCAGCATTTT. The chain uses TRBV6-6 and TRBJ1-5; D may be TRBD1 (5 bases). Per the germline V gene, CDR1 is MNHNY and CDR2 is SVGAGI (reference sequence). The V gene lost 10 bases and the J gene lost 0 bases, with 19 bases spanning the gap. CDR3 length equals 16 residues.

The chain couples TRBV4-3 to TRBJ2-7; 8 bases align to TRBD1. Trimming at V came to 1 base and at J to 5 bases, leaving 7 bases not matched to a gene. The CDR3 runs 15 residues. CDR1 LGHNA and CDR2 YSLEER come from the germline V gene. CDR3 sequence (DNA): TGCGCCAGCAGCCAAGGACAGGGGATTAACAACGAGCAGTACTTC. Translated: CASSQGQGINNEQYF.

The chain uses TRBV29-1 and TRBJ2-7; 12 nucleotides agree with TRBD2. CDR3 size: 15 residues. Looked up from germline, CDR1 is SQVTM and CDR2 is ANQGSEA. The CDR3 spells CSPPPLAGGSYEQYF. DNA for the CDR3: TGCAGTCCCCCCCCACTAGCGGGAGGCTCCTACGAGCAGTACTTC.

The rearrangement joins TRBV11-3 to TRBJ2-7; maybe TRBD2 (5 bases). From germline, CDR1 is SGHNT and CDR2 YENEEA. The CDR3 length is 15 residues. Trimming left V 5 bases short and J 2 bases short, with 16 bases between. The CDR3 sequence is CASSPQRSSTYEQYF. The CDR3 DNA is TGTGCCAGCAGCCCCCAGCGGTCTTCGACCTACGAGCAGTACTTC.